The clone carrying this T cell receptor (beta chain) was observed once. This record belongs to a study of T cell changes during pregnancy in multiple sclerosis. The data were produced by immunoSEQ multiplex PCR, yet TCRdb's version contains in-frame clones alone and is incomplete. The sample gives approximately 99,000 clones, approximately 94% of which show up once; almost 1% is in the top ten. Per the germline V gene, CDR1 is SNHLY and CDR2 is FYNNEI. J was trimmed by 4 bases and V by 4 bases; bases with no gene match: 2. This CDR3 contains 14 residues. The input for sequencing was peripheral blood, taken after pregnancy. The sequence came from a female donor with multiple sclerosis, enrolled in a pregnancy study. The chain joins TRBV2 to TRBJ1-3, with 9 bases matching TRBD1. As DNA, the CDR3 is TGTGCCAGCAGTGGGACAGGGGCGGGAAACACCATATATTTT. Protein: CASSGTGAGNTIYF.